The 17 T cell receptor beta chains presented below share a single source sample, sequenced in a study of spatial heterogeneity in lung cancer. TCRdb used MiXCR to reprocess the 5' RACE reads, holding one entry per CDR3 protein. Here the sample spans 10,000 to 15,000 distinct CDR3 sequences, 3.8% being singletons. The sample's time point: sample taken at primary tumor resection. The sequencing used PBMCs, collected at surgery. The receptors were gathered from a male donor with early-stage non-small cell lung cancer.

This clonotype was recorded at least ten times. This chain connects TRBV10-3 to TRBJ2-2, with 9 bases fitting TRBD1. The V gene's germline CDR1 is ENHRY and CDR2 SYGVKD. V dropped 6 bases and J dropped 0; count of bases not matched to a gene: 2. The CDR3 length is 15 residues. The CDR3 DNA is TGTGCCATCAGGACAGGGGGTGCGAACACCGGGGAGCTGTTTTTT. Amino acid sequence: CAIRTGGANTGELFF.

This clonotype was seen ten or more times. J is TRBJ2-1 and V is TRBV5-1; D might be TRBD2 (6 bases). Germline CDR1 reads SGHRS; CDR2 reads YFSETQ. The CDR3 spans 16 residues. V shed 4 bases and J shed 0 bases, with 14 bases lying between them. The CDR3 DNA reads TGCGCCAGCAGCCCGGAGAGCGGGCCCTCCTACAATGAGCAGTTCTTC. This codes for CASSPESGPSYNEQFF.

The sample holds many counts of this clonotype. V and J are TRBV28 and TRBJ1-2; D ambiguous. The V end lost 3 bases, the J end lost 0 bases, and 8 bases lay between the germline ends. This CDR3 region has 14 residues. Germline V gives CDR1 MDHEN, CDR2 SYDVKM. CDR3 coding DNA: TGTGCCAGCAGTTTGGGTGTGGCTAACTATGGCTACACCTTC. Amino acid sequence: CASSLGVANYGYTF.

This clonotype has ten or more counts. The chain has TRBV7-2 and TRBJ2-3; D remains ambiguous. The CDR3 totals 15 residues. V was trimmed by 4 bases and J by 1 base, leaving 12 bases between them. In germline, CDR1 is SGHTA, CDR2 FQGNSA. CDR3 sequence (DNA): TGTGCCAGCAGCTCCCAAGGTGGGGGCACAGATACGCAGTATTTT. It encodes CASSSQGGGTDTQYF.

This clonotype was detected ten times or more. The CDR3 DNA is TGTGCCAGCAGGAAACGTAGCGGGAACGCCTACGAGCAGTACTTC. It is translated as CASRKRSGNAYEQYF. J is TRBJ2-7 and V is TRBV5-6, with 8 positions matching TRBD2. The CDR3 is 15 amino acids. Germline V gives CDR1 SGHDT, CDR2 YYEEEE. Trimming at V came to 5 bases and at J to 2 bases, leaving 9 bases not matched to a gene.

This clonotype was observed at least ten times. V usage is TRBV11-3 and J usage is TRBJ2-1; 8 bases map to TRBD2. The CDR3 runs to 15 residues. The V and J ends lost 1 base and 9 bases, in that order; junction bases with no gene match: 8. Germline CDR1 reads SGHNT; CDR2 reads YENEEA. In DNA, the CDR3 is TGTGCCAGCAGCTTAGGAGCGGGAGATATGACTGAGCAGTTCTTC. It yields the protein CASSLGAGDMTEQFF. The complete variable domain, with remaining parts taken from reference TRBV11-3 and TRBJ2-1, reads EAGVVQSPRYKIIEKKQPVAFWCNPISGHNTLYWYLQNLGQGPELLIRYENEEAVDDSQLPKDRFSAERLKGVDSTLKIQPAELGDSAVYLCASSLGAGDMTEQFFGPGTRLTVL.

This clonotype was seen many times. The rearrangement uses TRBV28 and TRBJ2-1; no firm D call. CDR1 and CDR2 from the germline V gene are MDHEN and SYDVKM. V was shortened by 5 bases and J by 2 bases, with 7 bases between the two germline ends. The CDR3 consists of 13 residues. This CDR3 reads CASSREPYNEQFF. CDR3 DNA: TGTGCCAGCAGTCGCGAGCCCTACAATGAGCAGTTCTTC.

This clonotype has a count of ten or more. The V gene is TRBV28, the J gene TRBJ1-1; D is unresolved. Germline V gene sequence: CDR1 MDHEN, CDR2 SYDVKM. The ends were cut back, 3 bases at V and 5 bases at J, with 4 bases in the middle. The CDR3 is made up of 11 amino acids. This CDR3 reads CASSLLTEAFF. The CDR3 DNA reads as TGTGCCAGCAGTTTGTTAACTGAAGCTTTCTTT.

By its share, this clonotype is medium-sized (0.01 to 0.1%). This chain joins TRBV28 and TRBJ2-6; TRBD1 agrees at 8 bases. Germline assignment: CDR1 MDHEN and CDR2 SYDVKM. This CDR3 has 20 residues. The ends lost 0 bases at V and 1 base at J; junction bases unmatched: 11. The CDR3 reads CASSLWVDREKSSGANVLTF. In DNA, the CDR3 is TGTGCCAGCAGTTTATGGGTGGACAGGGAAAAGAGTTCTGGGGCCAACGTCCTGACTTTC.

This clonotype was seen ten or more times. In DNA form, the CDR3 reads TGTGCCAGCCTTACAGGATTGAACACTGAAGCTTTCTTT. Amino acids: CASLTGLNTEAFF. The chain carries TRBV28 and TRBJ1-1; D may be TRBD1 (5 bases). Deletions cut 8 bases from V and 0 bases from J, with 10 bases between. CDR3 length equals 13 residues. The V gene's germline CDR1 is MDHEN and CDR2 SYDVKM.

This clonotype was counted many times. The chain combines TRBV4-1 with TRBJ2-3, with 13 bases matching TRBD2. The CDR3 extends over 18 amino acids. Germline CDR1 and CDR2: MGHRA and YSYEKL. The J segment lost 1 base and the V segment lost 1 base, leaving 5 bases of the junction unmatched. The CDR3, as DNA: TGCGCCAGCAGCCAAGGACTAGCGGGAGGCGGGGGCACAGATACGCAGTATTTT. Translated, it gives CASSQGLAGGGGTDTQYF.

There are many counts of this clonotype. CDR3 coding DNA: TGTGCCAGCAGTGAAAACAGGCGTGCTTATCAGCCCCAGCATTTT. As protein: CASSENRRAYQPQHF. The chain joins TRBV2 to TRBJ1-5; tentatively, D is TRBD1 (5 bases). The germline CDR1 and CDR2 sequences are SNHLY and FYNNEI. The V end lost 2 bases, the J end lost 5 bases, and 13 bases lay between the germline ends. This CDR3 has 15 amino acids. Based on the CDR3 plus reference TRBV2 and TRBJ1-5, the full variable domain is EPEVTQTPSHQVTQMGQEVILRCVPISNHLYFYWYRQILGQKVEFLVSFYNNEISEKSEIFDDQFSVERPDGSNFTLKIRSTKLEDSAMYFCASSENRRAYQPQHFGDGTRLSIL.

This clonotype has a count of ten or more. The V and J genes are TRBV2 and TRBJ2-5; maybe TRBD2 (6 bases). The CDR3 is made up of 14 amino acids. Trimming cost V 3 bases and J 6 bases, with 14 bases left between them. From germline, CDR1 is SNHLY and CDR2 FYNNEI. The CDR3 DNA reads as TGTGCCAGCAGTGACAGACTAGTTCTGAAGACCCAGTACTTC. Protein product: CASSDRLVLKTQYF.

This clonotype was found many times. The rearrangement uses TRBV24-1 and TRBJ2-5; weak D call: TRBD1 (6 bases). The V gene lost 6 bases and the J gene lost 2 bases, with 9 bases spanning the gap. This CDR3 is built from 13 residues. Germline assignment: CDR1 KGHDR and CDR2 SFDVKD. In DNA form, the CDR3 reads TGTGCCACCAGTAAACAGGGACAAGAGACCCAGTACTTC. Residues: CATSKQGQETQYF.

This clonotype was seen at least ten times. CDR3 loop: CASSRKMGHENTEAFF. CDR3 nucleotide sequence: TGTGCCAGCAGCCGGAAGATGGGACATGAGAACACTGAAGCTTTCTTT. The V and J genes are TRBV27 and TRBJ1-1; weak D call: TRBD1 (6 bases). The CDR3 has 16 residues. V gave up 6 bases and J gave up 1 base, with 18 bases separating them. Germline V gene lookup returns CDR1 MNHEY and CDR2 SMNVEV (reference sequence).

This clonotype has ten or more counts. The chain links TRBV12-3 or TRBV12-4 to TRBJ2-7, with TRBD1 matching over 7 bases. The junction had 10 bases not matched to a gene; V was cut back by 5 bases and J by 6 bases. This CDR3 has 14 amino acids. The CDR3 DNA sequence: TGTGCCAGCAGTCCCCGACAGGGACCCCTCGAGCAGTACTTC. It translates to CASSPRQGPLEQYF.

In its sample, this clonotype was seen many times. The chain combines TRBV7-9 with TRBJ1-4, with 9 bases fitting TRBD1. Germline CDR1 and CDR2: SEHNR and FQNEAQ (reference sequence). V lost 1 base and J lost 5; bases outside the gene matches: 2. The CDR3 runs 15 residues. In DNA, the CDR3 is TGTGCCAGCAGCTTAGGACAGGGGGTGAATGAAAAACTGTTTTTT. Protein: CASSLGQGVNEKLFF.